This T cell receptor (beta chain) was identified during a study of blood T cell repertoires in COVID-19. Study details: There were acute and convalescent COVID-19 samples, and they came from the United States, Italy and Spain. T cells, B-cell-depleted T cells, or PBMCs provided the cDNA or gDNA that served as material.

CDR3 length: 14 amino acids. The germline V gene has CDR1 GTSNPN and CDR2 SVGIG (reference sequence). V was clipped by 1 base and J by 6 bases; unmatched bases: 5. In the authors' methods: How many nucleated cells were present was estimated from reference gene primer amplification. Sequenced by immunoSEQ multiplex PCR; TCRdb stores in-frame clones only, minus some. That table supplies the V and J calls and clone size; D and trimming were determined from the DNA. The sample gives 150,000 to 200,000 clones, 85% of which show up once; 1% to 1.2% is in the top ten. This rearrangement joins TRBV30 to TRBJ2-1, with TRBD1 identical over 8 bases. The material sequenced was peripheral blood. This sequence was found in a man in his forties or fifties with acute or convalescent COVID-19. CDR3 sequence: CAWSGDRSRNEQFF. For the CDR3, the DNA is TGTGCCTGGAGTGGGGACAGGTCTCGCAATGAGCAGTTCTTC.